This T cell receptor beta chain emerged from a study of identical twins. This clonotype was counted ten times or more. TCRdb reprocessed the 5' RACE reads with MiXCR, giving one entry per CDR3 protein. The data contain about 700,000 distinct CDR3 sequences, under 9% of them singletons. The germline V gene has CDR1 KGHDR and CDR2 SFDVKD. V shed 8 bases and J 3 bases; nucleotides not matched to a gene: 9. The CDR3 has 14 residues. The sample was also reused in another study, on yellow fever vaccine responses in identical twins. That work contributes: Reportedly, twins showed a vaccine T cell response that looked partly convergent and partly personalized.

The TCR originated in a woman aged 18-29 years in good health. This chain links TRBV24-1 with TRBJ2-7, with 7 bases matching TRBD2. Material: PBMCs. The CDR3 sequence: CATTREAGDYEQYF. The CDR3 bases are TGTGCCACCACCAGGGAGGCGGGGGACTACGAGCAGTACTTC.